This TCR beta chain is from a study of T cell responses to AZD1222 COVID-19 vaccine. Study-level findings and limits: No day 14 peak samples; only post-peak repertoires were characterized. Baseline serostatus was positive in only 5 to 7 AZD1222 recipients.

This table comes from immunoSEQ multiplex PCR, and its TCRdb copy is limited to in-frame clones, with some not included. The table records around 140,000 clones, around 93% of them present only once. Worth noting for this clone: The target antigen is unknown.

This TCR came from an adult in good health. The specimen was peripheral blood, collected on day 0 of AZD1222 vaccination.

The CDR3, as DNA: TGTGCCAGCAGCCAAAGCGGGAGGTACGAGCAGTACTTC. This sequence encodes CASSQSGRYEQYF. The gene calls are TRBV13 and TRBJ2-7, with TRBD2 matching over 9 bases. The CDR3 has 13 amino acids. Germline trimming cut 5 bases from V and 4 bases from J; bases unmatched to any gene: 3. Germline CDR1 reads PRHDT; CDR2 reads FYEKMQ (reference sequence). The full variable domain, rest sourced from reference TRBV13 and TRBJ2-7, is AAGVIQSPRHLIKEKRETATLKCYPIPRHDTVYWYQQGPGQDPQFLISFYEKMQSDKGSIPDRFSAQQFSDYHSELNMSSLELGDSALYFCASSQSGRYEQYFGPGTRLTVT.